This T cell receptor beta chain emerged from a study of beta chain features in type 1 diabetes. Sorting that relied on CD45RO/CCR7/CD25/CD127/CD95/CD27 yielded CD4+ naive, central memory, regulatory and stem cell-like memory cells. Expressed TCRB transcripts were sequenced because the isolated RNA had all been reverse transcribed beforehand. Produced via immunoSEQ multiplex PCR; TCRdb's table is partial and in-frame only. The sample shows roughly 180,000 clones, 6.5% to 8.5% of them seen only once. Worth noting for this clone: The antigen is undetermined.

Trimming left V 6 bases short and J 8 bases short, with 15 bases between. In germline, CDR1 is SNHLY, CDR2 FYNNEI. There are 13 residues in the CDR3. Findings and caveats of the study: TCRB CDR3s were moderately but significantly shorter in Type 1 diabetes patients in all four CD4+ subsets.

The chain couples TRBV2 to TRBJ2-3; the D gene is possibly TRBD1 (5 bases). The sequence was obtained from a man aged 18 to 35 with type 1 diabetes. Specimen: central memory CD4+ T cells from blood. This chain's CDR3 is CASSEPTDLTQYF. The DNA for the CDR3 is TGTGCCAGCAGCGAACCGACAGACCTTACGCAGTATTTT.